A single sample gave rise to the 13 T cell receptor beta chains below, sequenced in a study of Ad26.COV2.S vaccination and SARS-CoV-2 variants. TCRdb's copy holds only in-frame clones and misses some; the assay was immunoSEQ multiplex PCR. The sample lists about 250,000 clones; about 87% were seen once. Treatment denoted: approximately 18 received Ad26.COV2.S at low or high dose, single or two shots; 5 received placebo; per-sample allocation not given. Sample collection was performed on day 63 after the first vaccine or placebo injection. The material sequenced was peripheral blood, taken in a trial of Ad26.COV2.S vaccine versus placebo. These receptors all stem from a person between 18 and 59 years old who received the Ad26.COV2.S COVID-19 vaccine or a placebo.

This chain joins TRBV9 and TRBJ1-4; D gene unclear. V was cut by 4 bases and J by 1 base, with 5 bases left in between. The CDR3 is 13 residues long. The germline gives CDR1 SGDLS, CDR2 YYNGEE. DNA for the CDR3: TGTGCCAGCAGCCCCCGAACTAATGAAAAACTGTTTTTT. This encodes CASSPRTNEKLFF.

The chain links TRBV4-2 to TRBJ1-5; D call uncertain. The CDR3 has 16 residues. The V gene lost 1 base and the J gene lost 3 bases, with 13 bases spanning the gap. CDR1 is LGHNA and CDR2 is YNFKEQ in the germline V gene. The DNA of the CDR3 is TGTGCCAGCAGCCAAGGTGCTAGGGAGTCCAATCAGCCCCAGCATTTT. The encoded protein is CASSQGARESNQPQHF.

This chain joins TRBV29-1 and TRBJ2-5, with a tentative D call TRBD2 (6 bases). Trimming cost V 7 bases and J 5 bases, with 14 bases left between them. Per germline, CDR1 SQVTM and CDR2 ANQGSEA. This CDR3 region has 12 residues. CDR3 DNA sequence: TGCAGCGGAGGAGGGTTAGGGGAGACCCAGTACTTC. Translating gives CSGGGLGETQYF.

This chain joins TRBV5-1 and TRBJ1-3, with D possibly being TRBD1 (6 bases). The CDR3 loop spans 13 amino acids. Germline assignment: CDR1 SGHRS and CDR2 YFSETQ. The V gene lost 5 bases and the J gene lost 4 bases, with 10 bases spanning the gap. In nucleotides, the CDR3 is TGCGCCAGCAGTCAGGGGTCCGGAAACACCATATATTTT. It is translated as CASSQGSGNTIYF.

The chain uses TRBV25-1 and TRBJ2-2, with unresolved D. CDR1 is MGHDK, CDR2 SYGVNS, per germline. V shed 5 bases and J shed 0 bases, with 13 bases lying between them. The CDR3 runs to 16 residues. CDR3 DNA sequence: TGTGCCAGCAGTAGTCCAAGACACTCGAACACCGGGGAGCTGTTTTTT. Protein product: CASSSPRHSNTGELFF.

The chain joins TRBV6-5 to TRBJ1-1; TRBD1 matches at 8 bases. CDR1 is MNHEY and CDR2 is SVGAGI in the germline V gene. The J segment lost 4 bases and the V segment lost 5 bases, leaving 3 bases of the junction unmatched. This CDR3 has 13 residues. Here the CDR3 DNA reads TGTGCCAGCAGTACCGGACAGGGCACTGAAGCTTTCTTT. It yields the protein CASSTGQGTEAFF.

This sequence joins TRBV5-6 and TRBJ2-5; D may be TRBD1 (6 bases). V was trimmed by 0 bases and J by 4 bases, leaving 10 bases between them. Germline V gene lookup returns CDR1 SGHDT and CDR2 YYEEEE. The CDR3 totals 14 residues. In nucleotides, the CDR3 is TGTGCCAGCAGCTTGGCCAGGGGCAGAGAGACCCAGTACTTC. As protein: CASSLARGRETQYF.

The rearrangement links TRBV28 to TRBJ2-7; D perhaps matches TRBD1 (5 bases). This CDR3 has 13 residues. V was shortened by 2 bases and J by 4 bases, with 9 bases between the two germline ends. CDR1 and CDR2 (germline): MDHEN, SYDVKM. The CDR3 loop reads CASSLGATYEQYF. In nucleotides, the CDR3 is TGTGCCAGCAGTTTAGGGGCCACTTACGAGCAGTACTTC.

This sequence joins TRBV25-1 and TRBJ1-5; no clear D gene. With 6 bases removed from V and 3 bases from J, the gap between germline ends came to 12 bases. The CDR3 is 14 amino acids. Germline assignment: CDR1 MGHDK and CDR2 SYGVNS. The CDR3 here is CASRGPGDNQPQHF. The CDR3 nucleotides read TGTGCCAGCAGGGGCCCGGGTGACAATCAGCCCCAGCATTTT.

The rearrangement joins TRBV10-3 to TRBJ2-6; unclear D gene. Germline loops: CDR1 ENHRY, CDR2 SYGVKD. With 3 bases removed from V and 0 bases from J, the gap between germline ends came to 9 bases. CDR3 length: 16 amino acids. The CDR3 DNA follows: TGTGCCATCAGTGATCCATTCGGCTCTGGGGCCAACGTCCTGACTTTC. It encodes CAISDPFGSGANVLTF.

In its sample, this clone was seen once. The chain recombines TRBV27 with TRBJ2-1; a possible D gene is TRBD2 (7 bases). Germline assignment: CDR1 MNHEY and CDR2 SMNVEV (reference sequence). Trimming stripped 5 bases from V and 2 bases from J, with 19 bases between. The CDR3 loop spans 17 amino acids. This CDR3 reads CASSLGGASLTYNEQFF. The DNA for the CDR3 is TGTGCCAGCAGTCTGGGGGGGGCCTCTTTAACCTACAATGAGCAGTTCTTC.

This chain connects TRBV7-2 to TRBJ2-5; D ambiguous. V lost 4 bases and J lost 6, with 9 bases in between. This CDR3 region has 12 residues. The germline V gene encodes CDR1 SGHTA and CDR2 FQGNSA. The CDR3 spells CASSSEWKTQYF. The CDR3 DNA reads TGTGCCAGCAGCTCCGAGTGGAAGACCCAGTACTTC.

The chain combines TRBV30 with TRBJ1-2; D possibly corresponds to TRBD1 (5 bases). The V gene's germline CDR1 is GTSNPN and CDR2 SVGIG (reference sequence). Trimming left V 8 bases short and J 5 bases short, with 15 bases between. The CDR3 has 12 amino acids. The CDR3 bases are TGTGCCCTCCAAGGGCCAGGGTATGGCTACACCTTC. Translation: CALQGPGYGYTF.